One sample yielded the 9 T cell receptor beta chains listed below, sequenced in a study of blood T cell repertoires in COVID-19. Here immunoSEQ multiplex PCR was the method, and the copy in TCRdb shows in-frame clones only, minus some. The sample includes roughly 250,000 clones, around 86% of them seen just once. Material for sequencing was PBMCs or T cells enriched from blood (not recorded which). The receptors originated from a woman in her forties or fifties who had recovered from COVID-19.

The chain links TRBV7-9 to TRBJ2-2, with TRBD2 matching over 11 bases. The CDR3 extends over 17 amino acids. Germline V lookup: CDR1 SEHNR, CDR2 FQNEAQ (reference sequence). With V trimmed by 5 bases and J by 4 bases, 9 bases remained unmatched. Written as DNA, the CDR3 is TGTGCCAGCAGCCTAGATAAGCTAGCGGGAGGCACCGGGGAGCTGTTTTTT. It encodes CASSLDKLAGGTGELFF.

V gene TRBV29-1 combines with J gene TRBJ2-3; 14 nucleotides align to TRBD2. CDR3 length: 14 amino acids. Germline CDR1 SQVTM, CDR2 ANQGSEA. Trimming took 6 bases from V and 2 from J; bases not matched to a gene: 1. CDR3 coding DNA: TGCAGCGTGACTAGCGGGAGGGCCACAGATACGCAGTATTTT. Translating gives CSVTSGRATDTQYF.

This rearrangement joins TRBV5-1 to TRBJ1-1; TRBD1 aligns across 7 bases. V dropped 4 bases and J dropped 5; count of bases not matched to a gene: 5. Germline V gene data show CDR1 as SGHRS and CDR2 as YFSETQ. CDR3 length: 13 residues. The chain's CDR3 is CASSNTGVTEAFF. The CDR3 DNA is TGCGCCAGCAGCAATACAGGGGTAACTGAAGCTTTCTTT. The full variable domain, with the rest looked up from reference TRBV5-1 and TRBJ1-1, is KAGVTQTPRYLIKTRGQQVTLSCSPISGHRSVSWYQQTPGQGLQFLFEYFSETQRNKGNFPGRFSGRQFSNSRSEMNVSTLELGDSALYLCASSNTGVTEAFFGQGTRLTVV.

In this sample, this clone turned up a few times. This same CDR3 is encoded by further DNA sequences in the sample. The genes are TRBV5-1 and TRBJ1-4; 8 bases align to TRBD1. J gave up 7 bases and V 4 bases, and 6 bases lay outside the gene matches. The CDR3 length is 14 residues. Germline CDR1 reads SGHRS; CDR2 reads YFSETQ. This CDR3 is CASSGGTGREKLFF. In nucleotides, the CDR3 is TGCGCCAGCAGCGGAGGGACAGGACGTGAAAAACTGTTTTTT.

The gene calls are TRBV2 and TRBJ2-3; D is possibly TRBD1 (6 bases). Per the germline V gene, CDR1 is SNHLY and CDR2 is FYNNEI. Trimming took 7 bases from V and 5 from J, leaving 13 bases between them. This CDR3 comprises 13 residues. This CDR3 is CASTFPGVDTQYF. The CDR3 DNA follows: TGTGCCAGCACATTTCCAGGGGTAGATACGCAGTATTTT. Supplemented by reference TRBV2 and TRBJ2-3, the full variable domain reads EPEVTQTPSHQVTQMGQEVILRCVPISNHLYFYWYRQILGQKVEFLVSFYNNEISEKSEIFDDQFSVERPDGSNFTLKIRSTKLEDSAMYFCASTFPGVDTQYFGPGTRLTVL.

V is TRBV7-9 and J is TRBJ1-2; tentatively, D is TRBD1 (5 bases). This CDR3 is 13 amino acids long. Trimming took 1 base from V and 4 from J, leaving 7 bases between them. In germline, CDR1 is SEHNR, CDR2 FQNEAQ (reference sequence). Written as DNA, the CDR3 is TGTGCCAGCAGCTTAGGACAGTCCTATGGCTACACCTTC. The encoded protein is CASSLGQSYGYTF. Supplemented by reference TRBV7-9 and TRBJ1-2, the full variable domain reads DTGVSQNPRHKITKRGQNVTFRCDPISEHNRLYWYRQTLGQGPEFLTYFQNEAQLEKSRLLSDRFSAERPKGSFSTLEIQRTEQGDSAMYLCASSLGQSYGYTFGSGTRLTVV.

The V gene is TRBV19, the J gene TRBJ2-7; D perhaps matches TRBD2 (5 bases). Germline CDR1 reads LNHDA; CDR2 reads SQIVND (reference sequence). The CDR3 contains 14 residues. The germline V and J ends were trimmed by 6 bases and 6 bases, with 18 bases remaining between them. CDR3 in amino acids: CASSSLAVYREQYF. The CDR3 coding sequence is TGTGCCAGTAGCTCGCTAGCCGTATATCGCGAGCAGTACTTC. Based on the CDR3 plus reference TRBV19 and TRBJ2-7, the full variable domain is DGGITQSPKYLFRKEGQNVTLSCEQNLNHDAMYWYRQDPGQGLRLIYYSQIVNDFQKGDIAEGYSVSREKKESFPLTVTSAQKNPTAFYLCASSSLAVYREQYFGPGTRLTVT.

This clone showed up many times. The chain joins TRBV4-1 to TRBJ2-7, with D possibly matching TRBD2 (5 bases). Trimming left V 1 base short and J 3 bases short, with 16 bases between. Looked up from germline, CDR1 is MGHRA and CDR2 is YSYEKL. CDR3 length: 16 amino acids. Here the CDR3 DNA reads TGCGCCAGCAGCCAAGGAGGTGGAGGTCTAGGCTACGAGCAGTACTTC. Translated: CASSQGGGGLGYEQYF.

This clone was detected once. The chain employs TRBV2 and TRBJ1-2; D is possibly TRBD1 (6 bases). The CDR3 contains 13 residues. Germline V gene sequence: CDR1 SNHLY, CDR2 FYNNEI. Trimming shortened V by 7 bases and J by 7 bases, and 16 bases separated the two germline ends. This CDR3 reads CASKVVEDSGYTF. In DNA, the CDR3 is TGTGCCAGCAAGGTGGTGGAGGACAGTGGCTACACCTTC.